The 4 T cell receptor beta chains below come from one sample, sequenced in a study of memory CD4+ T cells and cytomegalovirus serostatus. Some clones are missing from TCRdb's copy, which holds only in-frame ones; the method was immunoSEQ multiplex PCR. Here the sample spans 65,000 to 95,000 clones, 65% to 85% being singletons. Single viable CD3+CD4+CD8-CD45RO+ cells were sorted as the memory CD4+ T cells. Sequencing was carried out using memory CD4+ T cells from blood. Every receptor here comes from an adult in good health and CMV-seronegative.

This rearrangement joins TRBV6-5 to TRBJ1-5; D uncertain. CDR3 length equals 12 residues. Germline V gene sequence: CDR1 MNHEY, CDR2 SVGAGI. V was cut by 6 bases and J by 5 bases, with 8 bases left in between. Here the CDR3 DNA reads TGTGCCAGCAGCCGTCCGTATCAGCCCCAGCATTTT. The encoded protein is CASSRPYQPQHF.

The chain has TRBV6-5 and TRBJ2-7, with 10 bases fitting TRBD1. Per the germline V gene, CDR1 is MNHEY and CDR2 is SVGAGI. V lost 0 bases, J lost 5 bases, and 4 bases stayed unmatched. The CDR3 totals 15 residues. The DNA of the CDR3 is TGTGCCAGCAGTTACTCCGGGACAGGGGTCCACGAGCAGTACTTC. This codes for CASSYSGTGVHEQYF.

CDR3 bases: TGTGCCAGCAGTCAAGGGACGGGCAATGAAAAACTGTTTTTT. Encoded protein: CASSQGTGNEKLFF. V usage is TRBV27 and J usage is TRBJ1-4; a possible D gene is TRBD1 (5 bases). Germline V gene sequence: CDR1 MNHEY, CDR2 SMNVEV (reference sequence). Trimming cost V 5 bases and J 5 bases, with 12 bases left between them. This CDR3 has 14 residues.

The V and J genes are TRBV6-1 and TRBJ1-1; 9 bases are shared with TRBD1. Trimming cost V 6 bases and J 1 base; bases outside gene matches: 6. The CDR3 runs to 15 residues. The germline gives CDR1 MNHNS, CDR2 SASEGT. The CDR3 region is CASRQQGAKNTEAFF. The CDR3 coding sequence is TGTGCCAGCAGACAACAGGGGGCGAAGAACACTGAAGCTTTCTTT.